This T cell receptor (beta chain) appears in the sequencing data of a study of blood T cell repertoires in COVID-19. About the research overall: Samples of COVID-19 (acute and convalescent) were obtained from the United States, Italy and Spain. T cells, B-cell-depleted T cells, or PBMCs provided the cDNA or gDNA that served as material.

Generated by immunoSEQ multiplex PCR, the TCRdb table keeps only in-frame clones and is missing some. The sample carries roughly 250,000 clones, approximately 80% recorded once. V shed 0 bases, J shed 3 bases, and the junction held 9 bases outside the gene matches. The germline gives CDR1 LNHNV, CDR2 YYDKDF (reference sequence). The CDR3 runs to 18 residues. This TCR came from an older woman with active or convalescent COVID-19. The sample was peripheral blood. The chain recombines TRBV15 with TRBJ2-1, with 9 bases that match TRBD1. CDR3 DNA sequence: TGTGCCACCAGCAGAGAGGGGGGACCGGGACAGGGCTACAATGAGCAGTTCTTC. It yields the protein CATSREGGPGQGYNEQFF.